The rows below give T cell receptor beta chains drawn from one sample of a study of T-cell reconstitution after alpha-beta-depleted transplantation in children. Each CDR3 protein is one row after TCRdb ran MiXCR on the PCR reads. The sample lists about 100,000 distinct CDR3 sequences, 6.4% occurring once. Sequencing used PBMCs, mostly from graft donor cells, obtained 360 days after TCRalphabeta/CD19-depleted stem cell transplant. The receptors come from a male patient aged 2-15 years who had a stem cell transplant for acute lymphoblastic leukemia, so the T cells may come from the graft donor. Both conserved end residues are part of each CDR3. D genes are given only for firm matches. Not every row has a clone size; where given, it reads once, few, many or a size class.

cdr3_nt cdr3_aa clone_size j_call v_call d_call
TGTGCCAGCAGCTTGACTAGCGGGGGGGCGAACACCGGGGAGCTGTTTTTT CASSLTSGGANTGELFF NA TRBJ2-2 TRBV21-1 NA
TGTGCCAGCAGTTACCTCGAGCATACGCAGTATTTT CASSYLEHTQYF many TRBJ2-3 TRBV12-3/TRBV12-4 NA
TGTGCCAGCAGCTTAGGAGTCCAAAACATTCAGTACTTC CASSLGVQNIQYF many TRBJ2-4 TRBV7-9 NA
TGTGCCAGCAGTGAGACGTCCGGGGAGCTGTTTTTT CASSETSGELFF many TRBJ2-2 TRBV6-1 NA
TGTGCCAGCAGCTTAGCCCAGGGTGAAACAGATACGCAGTATTTT CASSLAQGETDTQYF many TRBJ2-3 TRBV13 NA
TGCAGCGGCCGAACAGGGCCAGACACCGGGGAGCTGTTTTTT CSGRTGPDTGELFF many TRBJ2-2 TRBV29-1 NA
TGCAGCGTTGAGGTTAGCGGTGCCCTAGACGAGCAGTACTTC CSVEVSGALDEQYF many TRBJ2-7 TRBV29-1 NA
TGTGCCAGCAGCTACCCAGGGAGTGGTCAGCCCCAGCATTTT CASSYPGSGQPQHF many TRBJ1-5 TRBV7-2 NA
TGTGCCAGCAGCGTGTCTCGGAGGGCAGATACGCAGTATTTT CASSVSRRADTQYF many TRBJ2-3 TRBV9 NA
TGTGCCAGCAGTTACTCGAGGCCGGGTTTTTCCTACGAGCAGTACTTC CASSYSRPGFSYEQYF NA TRBJ2-7 TRBV6-2/TRBV6-3 NA
TGCGCCAGCAGCTTGTGGACAGTCGACGAGCAGTACTTC CASSLWTVDEQYF many TRBJ2-7 TRBV5-1 NA
TGTGCCAGCAGTTATTTACGGACGCCCTATGGCTACACCTTC CASSYLRTPYGYTF many TRBJ1-2 TRBV6-5 NA
TGTGCCAGCAGCGTAGTCGGGAGAGGACCAGATACGCAGTATTTT CASSVVGRGPDTQYF few TRBJ2-3 TRBV9 NA
TGTACCACGGGGGGAAGCACAGATACGCAGTATTTT CTTGGSTDTQYF many TRBJ2-3 TRBV7-9 TRBD2
TGTGCCAGCAGTTTAGGACAGGGTAGCAATCAGCCCCAGCATTTT CASSLGQGSNQPQHF many TRBJ1-5 TRBV28 TRBD1
TGTGCCAGCAGCTTAGGGGTCGGACTACAGCCCCAGCATTTT CASSLGVGLQPQHF NA TRBJ1-5 TRBV7-9 NA
TGTGCCAGCAGTTACAGACAGGGGTGGACGGGACAGAATGAGCAGTTCTTC CASSYRQGWTGQNEQFF many TRBJ2-1 TRBV6-5 TRBD1
TGCAGTACCGACTATACAGACAGGGGGTTTTCACCCCTCCACTTT CSTDYTDRGFSPLHF few TRBJ1-6 TRBV20-1 TRBD1
TGTGCCAGCAGTCCCACTAGAGGGAGAAGAGATACGCAGTATTTT CASSPTRGRRDTQYF many TRBJ2-3 TRBV12-3/TRBV12-4 NA
TGTGCCAGCAGCCCGCGAGGGCTAGCGGGTCGCACAGATACGCAGTATTTT CASSPRGLAGRTDTQYF NA TRBJ2-3 TRBV7-3 TRBD2
TGTGCCAGCAGGGTAACAGGGGGTCAAGAGACCCAGTACTTC CASRVTGGQETQYF NA TRBJ2-5 TRBV27 TRBD1
TGCGCCAGCAGCCAGGGTTTAGCGGACCAAGAGACCCAGTACTTC CASSQGLADQETQYF many TRBJ2-5 TRBV4-3 NA
TGTGCCAGCAGTTTTCGCACGGCCGGGGAGCTGTTTTTT CASSFRTAGELFF many TRBJ2-2 TRBV27 NA
TGTGCCAGCAGCCAAGATCGACAGTTGAACACTGAAGCTTTCTTT CASSQDRQLNTEAFF few TRBJ1-1 TRBV4-2 NA
TGTGCCAGCAGCAAAGAAGCTAACCAGGAGACCCAGTACTTC CASSKEANQETQYF few TRBJ2-5 TRBV9 NA
TGCGCCAGCAGGGACTCCGGAGGGAATGAGCAGTTCTTC CASRDSGGNEQFF many TRBJ2-1 TRBV5-1 NA
TGTGCCAGCAGCTTGTTGGGGGGAACCTACGAGCAGTACTTC CASSLLGGTYEQYF few TRBJ2-7 TRBV5-5 NA
TGTGCCAGCAGTCGCCGGCCGGACAAAAACATTCAGTACTTC CASSRRPDKNIQYF many TRBJ2-4 TRBV27 NA
TGCAGTGCGAAGCGGGACTGGCCGTACCAAGAGACCCAGTACTTC CSAKRDWPYQETQYF few TRBJ2-5 TRBV20-1 TRBD2
TGCAGCGTCTTTGGCCTTTCAGGGGGCGGGGAGACCCAGTACTTC CSVFGLSGGGETQYF many TRBJ2-5 TRBV29-1 TRBD1
TGTGCCAGCAGTGACGGGGGCCGGACAGGGGGCAAGTACGAGCAGTACTTC CASSDGGRTGGKYEQYF NA TRBJ2-7 TRBV25-1 TRBD1
TGTGCCAGCAGTTCCCGCGGCCTAGCAAATCAGCCCCAGCATTTT CASSSRGLANQPQHF many TRBJ1-5 TRBV28 NA
TGTGCCAGCAGTACGGACATTCAAGGGGATACGCAGTATTTT CASSTDIQGDTQYF few TRBJ2-3 TRBV6-1 NA
TGTGCCAGCGGGCGTCCGGGAAACACCATATATTTT CASGRPGNTIYF NA TRBJ1-3 TRBV28 NA
TGTGCCAGCAGCGTAGGTGGGGAGGGGCAGAACACTGAAGCTTTCTTT CASSVGGEGQNTEAFF NA TRBJ1-1 TRBV9 NA
TGTGCCAGCAGCTTAGCGGGACTCTATGAAAAACTGTTTTTT CASSLAGLYEKLFF many TRBJ1-4 TRBV7-2 NA
TGTGCCAGCAGGGCGGGGGAAAAACTGTTTTTT CASRAGEKLFF NA TRBJ1-4 TRBV7-9 NA
TGCGCCAGCAGCCCACGACAGGGGGCCTTGATAGGGACCCAGTACTTC CASSPRQGALIGTQYF NA TRBJ2-5 TRBV5-1 TRBD1
TGTGCCAGCTCACCATCCTCGCAGGAGCTTTATGGCTACACCTTC CASSPSSQELYGYTF NA TRBJ1-2 TRBV18 NA
TGTGCCAGCAGCCCCTTGGCCGGGAGCGATGAGCAGTTCTTC CASSPLAGSDEQFF NA TRBJ2-1 TRBV7-6 NA
TGTGCCAGCAGCGTAAAGGCAGGGGGCGACGAGCAGTACTTC CASSVKAGGDEQYF NA TRBJ2-7 TRBV9 TRBD1
TGCAGCGTTGAGTCCAGGGGAAGCAATGAGCAGTTCTTC CSVESRGSNEQFF many TRBJ2-1 TRBV29-1 NA
TGCGCCAGCAGCCAAATACAGGGGCGCGACGAGCAGTACTTC CASSQIQGRDEQYF many TRBJ2-7 TRBV4-3 TRBD1
TGTGCCAGCAGCTTCCCTTTAGCGGGGGGTCACGAGCAGTTCTTC CASSFPLAGGHEQFF many TRBJ2-1 TRBV5-5 TRBD2
TGCGCCAGCAGCTTCGGGGGGACGGTGAACACTGAAGCTTTCTTT CASSFGGTVNTEAFF many TRBJ1-1 TRBV5-1 NA
TGTGCCAGCAGCCTTACGAAGAGGGGAAGGAATACTGAAGCTTTCTTT CASSLTKRGRNTEAFF many TRBJ1-1 TRBV2 NA
TGTGCCAGCAGCACTCGCCCTAGCGAAGGGCAGTTCTTC CASSTRPSEGQFF many TRBJ2-1 TRBV9 NA
TGTGCCAGCTTCCGGGGGGACAGGGTGGTTCATGAGCAGTTCTTC CASFRGDRVVHEQFF many TRBJ2-1 TRBV7-9 TRBD1
TGTGCCAGCGTGACCCAAGAGACCCAGTACTTC CASVTQETQYF many TRBJ2-5 TRBV2 NA
TGTGCCAGCATCCTGAGTAGGGACCCCAGACCCTACGAGCAGTACTTC CASILSRDPRPYEQYF few TRBJ2-7 TRBV5-6 NA
TGTGCCACCAGTGATTTCCGGGACAAGGGACCGCACCGCTACGAGCAGTACTTC CATSDFRDKGPHRYEQYF many TRBJ2-7 TRBV24-1 NA
TGTGCCAGCAGCTTTTACGGGAAGACTGAAGCTTTCTTT CASSFYGKTEAFF few TRBJ1-1 TRBV11-3 NA